One and the same sample provided the 25 T cell receptor beta chains below, sequenced in a study of T-cell reconstitution after alpha-beta-depleted transplantation in children. As it was prepared, the TCRbeta library received unique molecular identifiers. A single record per CDR3 protein comes from TCRdb applying MiXCR to the PCR reads. This table holds about 210,000 distinct CDR3 sequences, about 15% found once. The specimen was PBMCs, mostly from graft donor cells, collected 360 days after TCRalphabeta/CD19-depleted stem cell transplant. These receptors originate from a male patient between 2 and 10 years old who had a stem cell transplant for acute lymphoblastic leukemia, so the T cells may come from the graft donor.

In this sample, this clonotype turned up a few times. The chain combines TRBV4-1 with TRBJ2-5; possibly TRBD2 for D (6 bases). Trimming left V 4 bases short and J 4 bases short, with 13 bases between. The germline CDR1 and CDR2 sequences are MGHRA and YSYEKL. This CDR3 is 14 amino acids long. The CDR3, as DNA: TGCGCCAGCAGCCGGGAACGGGAGAGAGAGACCCAGTACTTC. Translating it yields CASSRERERETQYF.

Only a few counts were recorded for this clonotype. This chain joins TRBV25-1 and TRBJ2-2, with 9 bases matching TRBD1. The CDR3 is 14 amino acids. Germline loops: CDR1 MGHDK, CDR2 SYGVNS. Unmatched junction bases numbered 3, after V lost 4 bases and J lost 6 bases. The CDR3 loop is CASSGTGAAGELFF. CDR3 in DNA: TGTGCCAGCAGTGGGACAGGGGCGGCCGGGGAGCTGTTTTTT.

The chain recombines TRBV6-1 with TRBJ2-5; 7 bases match TRBD1. Per the germline V gene, CDR1 is MNHNS and CDR2 is SASEGT. The CDR3 runs 13 residues. V shed 5 bases and J 3 bases; nucleotides not matched to a gene: 3. Here the CDR3 DNA reads TGTGCCAGCAGTCAGGGGGTGGAAGAGACCCAGTACTTC. It codes for CASSQGVEETQYF.

The chain joins TRBV9 to TRBJ2-7, with TRBD1 matching 10 bases. After removal of 3 bases from V and 0 bases from J, the junction contained 6 bases not matched to a gene. Germline-derived CDR1 and CDR2 are SGDLS and YYNGEE. The CDR3 spans 16 residues. The CDR3 nucleotides are TGTGCCAGCAGCGATTCAAGGACAGGGGGCTCCTACGAGCAGTACTTC. It is translated as CASSDSRTGGSYEQYF.

V is TRBV11-3 and J is TRBJ2-7; 14 bases agree with TRBD2. Per the germline V gene, CDR1 is SGHNT and CDR2 is YENEEA. The CDR3 covers 17 residues. Trimming cost V 5 bases and J 0 bases; bases outside gene matches: 6. The CDR3 DNA reads as TGTGCCAGCAGCCGTGGACTAGCGGGGGGAAACTCCTACGAGCAGTACTTC. This translates into CASSRGLAGGNSYEQYF.

The V and J genes are TRBV29-1 and TRBJ1-2; D might be TRBD1 (6 bases). The CDR3 covers 13 residues. Germline V gene data show CDR1 as SQVTM and CDR2 as ANQGSEA. V was pared by 2 bases and J by 4 bases, with 11 bases between. CDR3 coding DNA: TGCAGCGTTGAATCCAGGGGAGGCTATGGCTACACCTTC. As protein: CSVESRGGYGYTF.

This clonotype was seen repeatedly, ten times or more. The rearrangement links TRBV20-1 to TRBJ2-5, with D possibly being TRBD2 (5 bases). V lost 6 bases to trimming and J lost 2 bases, with 13 bases between them. CDR1 and CDR2 (germline): DFQATT, SNEGSKA (reference sequence). This CDR3 has 13 amino acids. CDR3 in amino acids: CSAPEGFQETQYF. The CDR3 region has the DNA TGCAGTGCCCCAGAGGGCTTTCAAGAGACCCAGTACTTC.

This sequence joins TRBV5-1 and TRBJ1-6, with TRBD1 matching over 10 bases. Trimming at V came to 4 bases and at J to 5 bases, leaving 6 bases not matched to a gene. The CDR3 extends over 16 amino acids. Germline lookup yields CDR1 SGHRS and CDR2 YFSETQ. CDR3 DNA sequence: TGCGCCAGCAGCGCTACCGGGACAGGGGATAATTCACCCCTCCACTTT. Translated: CASSATGTGDNSPLHF.

This chain joins TRBV12-3 or TRBV12-4 and TRBJ2-1; maybe TRBD1 (6 bases). The CDR3 is 18 amino acids. V gave up 2 bases and J gave up 4 bases, with 21 bases separating them. The DNA of the CDR3 is TGTGCCAGCAGTTTAATTGTGGGGGCGGCCCGATCTTACAATGAGCAGTTCTTC. It translates to CASSLIVGAARSYNEQFF.

The chain has TRBV7-2 and TRBJ2-5; D gene unclear. CDR3 length: 12 residues. Trimming left V 2 bases short and J 5 bases short, with 6 bases between. CDR1 and CDR2 (germline): SGHTA, FQGNSA. This chain's CDR3 is CASSLIGETQYF. In DNA, the CDR3 is TGTGCCAGCAGCTTAATAGGGGAGACCCAGTACTTC.

This clonotype was seen repeatedly, ten times or more. The V and J genes are TRBV7-8 and TRBJ2-7, with 10 bases aligning to TRBD1. This CDR3 has 15 amino acids. Germline V gene lookup returns CDR1 SGHVS and CDR2 FQNEAQ. V gave up 5 bases and J gave up 2 bases; unmatched junction bases: 6. In nucleotides, the CDR3 is TGTGCCAGCAGCATCCGGGACAGGGGAACCTACGAGCAGTACTTC. This gives the protein CASSIRDRGTYEQYF.

This clonotype was observed a few times. V usage is TRBV5-1 and J usage is TRBJ1-5; D possibly corresponds to TRBD1 (5 bases). The CDR3 sequence is 15 residues long. Germline V gives CDR1 SGHRS, CDR2 YFSETQ. The V gene lost 0 bases and the J gene lost 4 bases, with 11 bases spanning the gap. CDR3 sequence reads: CASSLDGADNQPQHF. The CDR3 nucleotides are TGCGCCAGCAGCTTGGATGGGGCTGATAATCAGCCCCAGCATTTT.

This clonotype showed up just a few times. This sequence joins TRBV6-2 or TRBV6-3 and TRBJ2-2; D is ambiguous. Germline V gives CDR1 MNHEY, CDR2 SVGEGT. The CDR3 loop spans 13 amino acids. The ends were cut back, 6 bases at V and 5 bases at J, with 10 bases in the middle. CDR3 sequence (DNA): TGTGCCAGCAGAGTAGAACTAACCGGGGAGCTGTTTTTT. It codes for CASRVELTGELFF.

This clonotype was observed a few times. The CDR3 here is CASSLARGLAGDEQYF. The CDR3 DNA follows: TGTGCCAGCAGCTTAGCGCGAGGGCTAGCGGGGGACGAGCAGTACTTC. J is TRBJ2-7 and V is TRBV7-8, with TRBD2 matching over 10 bases. With 0 bases clipped from V and 5 bases from J, the junction kept 7 bases outside the gene matches. Germline assignment: CDR1 SGHVS and CDR2 FQNEAQ. CDR3 length: 16 residues.

This clonotype was observed at least ten times. J is TRBJ2-1 and V is TRBV7-7; 7 nucleotides line up with TRBD1. The CDR3 is 15 residues long. Germline CDR1 reads SSHAT; CDR2 reads FNYEAQ (reference sequence). With 6 bases clipped from V and 6 bases from J, the junction kept 11 bases outside the gene matches. The DNA of the CDR3 is TGTGCCAGCAGTACCGGGACAGCTTATGGCAATGAGCAGTTCTTC. Encoded protein: CASSTGTAYGNEQFF. The full variable domain, rest sourced from reference TRBV7-7 and TRBJ2-1, is GAGVSQSPRYKVTKRGQDVTLRCDPISSHATLYWYQQALGQGPEFLTYFNYEAQPDKSGLPSDRFSAERPEGSISTLTIQRTEQRDSAMYRCASSTGTAYGNEQFFGPGTRLTVL.

The rearrangement uses TRBV7-9 and TRBJ2-1, with D uncertain. Trimming pared 1 base from V and 12 bases from J, leaving 13 bases between. The CDR3 has 13 amino acids. Germline V CDR1 and CDR2: SEHNR, FQNEAQ (reference sequence). CDR3 DNA sequence: TGTGCCAGCAGCTTAGAATCCAGACTCCGGCAGTTCTTC. Encoded protein: CASSLESRLRQFF.

This clonotype has ten or more counts. The chain combines TRBV27 with TRBJ2-3; maybe TRBD2 (5 bases). CDR1 is MNHEY, CDR2 SMNVEV, per germline (reference sequence). The CDR3 spans 11 residues. V lost 5 bases to trimming and J lost 5 bases, with 5 bases between them. The CDR3 protein is CASSRGDTQYF. The CDR3 nucleotides read TGTGCCAGCAGTCGGGGAGATACGCAGTATTTT.

The V call is TRBV7-9, the J call TRBJ2-5; D might be TRBD2 (6 bases). Germline V gene lookup returns CDR1 SEHNR and CDR2 FQNEAQ (reference sequence). V lost 5 bases and J 3 bases, leaving 13 bases between the germline ends. The CDR3 is made up of 14 amino acids. CDR3 in amino acids: CASSPMGGEETQYF. Here the CDR3 DNA reads TGTGCCAGCAGCCCAATGGGGGGAGAAGAGACCCAGTACTTC.

This clonotype has only a few counts. This sequence joins TRBV2 and TRBJ2-5, with TRBD1 matching over 7 bases. Germline V gene lookup returns CDR1 SNHLY and CDR2 FYNNEI. Trimming took 6 bases from V and 1 from J; bases not matched to a gene: 2. The CDR3 runs to 13 residues. This CDR3 reads CASRGQTQETQYF. CDR3 DNA: TGTGCCAGCAGGGGACAGACCCAAGAGACCCAGTACTTC.

The genes are TRBV20-1 and TRBJ2-7; D is perhaps TRBD1 (6 bases). V was shortened by 0 bases and J by 0 bases, with 12 bases between the two germline ends. Germline CDR1 reads DFQATT; CDR2 reads SNEGSKA (reference sequence). The CDR3 is made up of 15 amino acids. The CDR3 spells CSAREDSSSSYEQYF. The CDR3 bases are TGCAGTGCTAGAGAGGACAGTTCTAGCTCCTACGAGCAGTACTTC.

The CDR3 region has the DNA TGTGCCTGGAGTGGAGATGGGGATCAGCCCCAGCATTTT. Its protein is CAWSGDGDQPQHF. The chain uses TRBV30 and TRBJ1-5; no clear D gene. This CDR3 has 13 amino acids. CDR1 and CDR2 from the germline V gene are GTSNPN and SVGIG (reference sequence). V was clipped by 1 base and J by 5 bases, with 9 bases between them.

This chain joins TRBV29-1 and TRBJ1-1, with 10 bases matching TRBD1. The CDR3 consists of 11 residues. Per germline, CDR1 SQVTM and CDR2 ANQGSEA. With V trimmed by 7 bases and J by 10 bases, 6 bases remained unmatched. Here the CDR3 DNA reads TGCAGCGCTCTGACAGGGGGCCTAGCTTTCTTT. It encodes CSALTGGLAFF. Together with reference TRBV29-1 and TRBJ1-1, the CDR3 gives the full variable domain: SAVISQKPSRDICQRGTSLTIQCQVDSQVTMMFWYRQQPGQSLTLIATANQGSEATYESGFVIDKFPISRPNLTFSTLTVSNMSPEDSSIYLCSALTGGLAFFGQGTRLTVV.

The CDR3 DNA follows: TGCGCCAGCAGTGAGTCAACTGGTTCACCCCTCCACTTT. Residues: CASSESTGSPLHF. The chain is built from TRBV10-2 and TRBJ1-6; D is undetermined. V was shortened by 0 bases and J by 9 bases, with 6 bases between the two germline ends. CDR1 WSHSY and CDR2 SAAADI come from the germline V gene. This CDR3 spans 13 amino acids.

The chain uses TRBV5-8 and TRBJ1-4; 8 nucleotides line up with TRBD1. The CDR3 loop spans 16 amino acids. Germline trimming cut 0 bases from V and 6 bases from J; bases unmatched to any gene: 7. Germline V gene lookup returns CDR1 SGHTS and CDR2 YDEGEE. The CDR3 reads CASSLADRVGDEKLFF. The CDR3 region has the DNA TGTGCCAGCAGCTTGGCGGACAGGGTGGGAGATGAAAAACTGTTTTTT.

The chain is built from TRBV2 and TRBJ1-3; D gene ambiguous. Between the trimmed V and J ends, which lost 6 bases and 4 bases, there was a span of 13 bases. The CDR3 consists of 14 residues. Germline loops: CDR1 SNHLY, CDR2 FYNNEI. CDR3 loop: CASREDQAGNTIYF. CDR3 DNA sequence: TGTGCCAGCAGGGAGGACCAGGCAGGAAACACCATATATTTT.